This T cell receptor (beta chain) was found in a study of cytotoxic CD8 clonotypes in ibrutinib-treated CLL (dated by TCRdb to the early 2020s). Regarding the study in general: In this cohort, around 14 patients were treatment-naive and approximately twelve were relapsed/refractory, while about 17 had unmutated IGHV. Responses were partial in 24 patients and complete in 2; after median 68 months follow-up, around 14 stayed in remission and 12 progressed. Response samples were obtained after a median of 12 months of treatment, with a range of about 6 to 36 months. On average, each sample yielded approximately 250,000 productive templates and 85,000 to 95,000 productive rearrangements. Of the approximately 90 participants in the trial, 20 to 30 had longitudinal samples available. Cryopreserved peripheral blood mononuclear cells were collected at three points: before therapy, at response, and at either sustained remission or disease progression. All remission and progressive disease samples were collected while patients were still receiving ibrutinib.

The time point label, read with the paper, signifies: about a year on ibrutinib. For TCR beta library preparation, around 2.1 micrograms of genomic DNA were extracted from the cryopreserved PBMCs. Longitudinal blood samples from CLL patients on ibrutinib monotherapy underwent high-throughput TCR beta sequencing. Patients were enrolled in a phase 2 open-label single-center ibrutinib monotherapy trial. The goal of deep resolution MiSeq sequencing was a depth between 1 in 1 million and 1 in 200,000 T cells, and coverage averaged 10x per clonotype. TCR beta libraries were generated with the immunoSEQ hsTCRB Kit. The authors processed their data as follows. ImmunoSEQ Data Assistant and ImmunoSEQ Analyzer were used for data analysis, and V, D and J genes were assigned according to IMGT definitions. Clonality, which ranges from 0 to 1, was calculated by subtracting the normalized Shannon entropy of productive rearrangement frequencies from one. Public clonotype analysis was restricted to overrepresented clonotypes comprising at least 0.05% of each patient's repertoire. Repertoires from thirteen age-matched healthy donors in immuneACCESS were used as clonality controls. Entries here come from immuneACCESS through TCRdb and include only in-frame sequences with V and J called. Some clones fail to appear in such tables; in the studies checked, an unresolved V gene covers under half of the shortfall, and the cause of the remainder is unknown. V and J calls and clone size are as listed in that table; D and trimming were resolved from the DNA. The sample profile shows more than 50,000 clones; 45% to 65% of them were found once. The ten biggest clones cover 14% to 15% of the sample.

The germline V gene provides CDR1 LGHNA and CDR2 YNFKEQ. V is clipped by 4 bases and J by 2 bases, and the sequence between their germline boundaries is 15 bases long. There are 16 amino acids in the CDR3, from cysteine to phenylalanine inclusive. Solely the CDR3 DNA is kept, with 48 bases framed from the first base. Study-level results and caveats: Baseline clonality exceeded that of age-matched healthy donors and correlated strongly with circulating CD8+ T-cell counts. Sampling times were not matched between sustained-remission and progressing patients, and lymph node repertoires were not studied. Public clonotypes were rare and either shrank or stayed stable during treatment, and the rise in clonality at ibrutinib response reflected expansion of private clonotypes. At ibrutinib response clonality went up, during sustained remission it held steady, and at progression it dropped back toward baseline.

Concerning this clone: Its antigen has not been determined. No clone much larger than this one lies a single base away; base qualities are absent.

Source: PBMCs, taken after 12 months of ibrutinib treatment. The chain uses TRBV4-2 and TRBJ1-5; TRBD1 is a possible D gene, resting on 5 matching bases. This TCR derives from a human donor with chronic lymphocytic leukemia. The CDR3 corresponds to CASSLRTGLGNQPQHF. The nucleotide sequence is given as TGTGCCAGCAGCCTTCGTACAGGCCTCGGCAATCAGCCCCAGCATTTT.